Following are 31 T cell receptor beta chains from one sample sequenced in a study of T cell responses to AZD1222 COVID-19 vaccine. Method: immunoSEQ multiplex PCR; TCRdb's copy keeps in-frame clones and lacks some. The sample contains around 94,000 clones, about 86% of which appear only once. Specimen: peripheral blood, collected on day 0 of AZD1222 vaccination. The receptors originated from an adult in good health.

The rearrangement uses TRBV4-3 and TRBJ2-1; 15 nucleotides match TRBD2. Germline CDR1 is LGHNA and CDR2 is YSLEER. After removal of 4 bases from V and 9 bases from J, the junction contained 4 bases not matched to a gene. There are 15 residues in the CDR3. In nucleotides, the CDR3 is TGCGCCAGCAGCCGGGGACTAGCGGGGGGCGCTGAGCAGTTCTTC. As protein: CASSRGLAGGAEQFF.

The V call is TRBV2, the J call TRBJ2-5; D remains unclear. V was trimmed by 6 bases and J by 2 bases, leaving 7 bases between them. The CDR3 covers 12 residues. Germline loops: CDR1 SNHLY, CDR2 FYNNEI. CDR3 in amino acids: CASRGMQETQYF. CDR3 coding DNA: TGTGCCAGCAGGGGGATGCAAGAGACCCAGTACTTC.

The gene calls are TRBV25-1 and TRBJ1-1, with D uncertain. V lost 5 bases and J 1 base, leaving 8 bases between the germline ends. Germline CDR1 reads MGHDK; CDR2 reads SYGVNS. The CDR3 consists of 13 residues. The CDR3 DNA is TGTGCCAGCAGTTCTCGACAGAACACTGAAGCTTTCTTT. This sequence encodes CASSSRQNTEAFF. The full variable domain, completed using reference TRBV25-1 and TRBJ1-1, is EADIYQTPRYLVIGTGKKITLECSQTMGHDKMYWYQQDPGMELHLIHYSYGVNSTEKGDLSSESTVSRIRTEHFPLTLESARPSHTSQYLCASSSRQNTEAFFGQGTRLTVV.

V is TRBV28 and J is TRBJ2-2, with 8 positions matching TRBD2. Trimming removed 4 bases from V and 2 bases from J; junction bases left unmatched: 9. Germline V gene lookup returns CDR1 MDHEN and CDR2 SYDVKM. CDR3 length equals 17 residues. Here the CDR3 reads CASSSTRGGHNTGELFF. The DNA for the CDR3 is TGTGCCAGCAGTTCAACCCGGGGGGGGCATAACACCGGGGAGCTGTTTTTT.

The chain is built from TRBV2 and TRBJ1-2; maybe TRBD1 (6 bases). V dropped 7 bases and J dropped 0 bases, with 12 bases sitting between them. The CDR3 spans 14 residues. Per the germline V gene, CDR1 is SNHLY and CDR2 is FYNNEI. The DNA for the CDR3 is TGTGCCAGCATACGGGACACTACTAACTATGGCTACACCTTC. This codes for CASIRDTTNYGYTF.

V is TRBV25-1 and J is TRBJ1-5; tentatively, D is TRBD1 (5 bases). With 6 bases removed from V and 6 bases from J, the gap between germline ends came to 9 bases. CDR3 length: 12 amino acids. Germline CDR1 reads MGHDK; CDR2 reads SYGVNS. This chain's CDR3 is CASSAGFQPQHF. CDR3 DNA sequence: TGTGCCAGCAGCGCAGGGTTTCAGCCCCAGCATTTT. The whole variable domain, remainder taken from reference TRBV25-1 and TRBJ1-5, is EADIYQTPRYLVIGTGKKITLECSQTMGHDKMYWYQQDPGMELHLIHYSYGVNSTEKGDLSSESTVSRIRTEHFPLTLESARPSHTSQYLCASSAGFQPQHFGDGTRLSIL.

This clone turned up a few times. J is TRBJ2-7 and V is TRBV19, with unresolved D. The germline CDR1 and CDR2 sequences are LNHDA and SQIVND (reference sequence). The CDR3 contains 15 residues. Trimming took 0 bases from V and 6 from J, leaving 15 bases between them. The CDR3 DNA reads as TGTGCCAGTAGTATAGATAATCTCGGCCCGGGCGAGCAGTACTTC. It codes for CASSIDNLGPGEQYF.

The J gene is TRBJ1-3, the V gene TRBV30; TRBD1 matches 8 bases. With 4 bases clipped from V and 2 bases from J, the junction kept 7 bases outside the gene matches. CDR1 GTSNPN and CDR2 SVGIG come from the germline V gene (reference sequence). The CDR3 sequence is 15 residues long. Written as DNA, the CDR3 is TGTGCCTGGATCCCCGCAGGGGGCCCTGGAAACACCATATATTTT. This encodes CAWIPAGGPGNTIYF.

This clone was seen only a few times. This chain joins TRBV18 and TRBJ2-3; maybe TRBD1 (5 bases). Germline CDR1 is KGHSH and CDR2 is LQKENI. V gave up 4 bases and J gave up 2 bases, with 13 bases separating them. The CDR3 contains 15 residues. The CDR3 bases are TGTGCCAGCTCACGACTCCCGGACACCACAGATACGCAGTATTTT. Protein sequence: CASSRLPDTTDTQYF.

This chain connects TRBV16 to TRBJ1-2; 7 nucleotides match TRBD1. Germline CDR1 reads KGHSY; CDR2 reads FQNENV. V lost 4 bases, J lost 8 bases, and 13 bases stayed unmatched. The CDR3 has 15 amino acids. CDR3 sequence (DNA): TGTGCCAGCAGCCCGCCGGGACAGTCCCTTCGGGGCTACACCTTC. Translating gives CASSPPGQSLRGYTF.

The chain carries TRBV10-3 and TRBJ2-1, with D perhaps matching TRBD1 (5 bases). The CDR3 totals 14 residues. Germline CDR1 and CDR2: ENHRY and SYGVKD. Trimming removed 4 bases from V and 7 bases from J, with 14 bases in between. The CDR3 nucleotides are TGTGCCATCAGTGGCCCTTTGGGGCCGAATGAGCAGTTCTTC. It specifies CAISGPLGPNEQFF.

The gene calls are TRBV2 and TRBJ2-5; weak D call: TRBD2 (6 bases). CDR1 and CDR2 from the germline V gene are SNHLY and FYNNEI. The V gene lost 9 bases and the J gene lost 4 bases, with 18 bases spanning the gap. The CDR3 is 14 amino acids. DNA of the CDR3: TGTGCCAGTACCGGGACTCCAGGAGGAGAGACCCAGTACTTC. This encodes CASTGTPGGETQYF.

This clone appeared a few times. The J gene is TRBJ2-2, the V gene TRBV7-2; 7 bases match TRBD1. This CDR3 has 14 amino acids. Germline CDR1 SGHTA, CDR2 FQGNSA. The V segment lost 6 bases and the J segment 7 bases; nucleotides outside the gene matches: 8. The CDR3 region is CASRQDRAGGELFF. DNA of the CDR3: TGTGCCAGCAGACAAGACAGGGCGGGCGGGGAGCTGTTTTTT. Based on the CDR3 plus reference TRBV7-2 and TRBJ2-2, the full variable domain is GAGVSQSPSNKVTEKGKDVELRCDPISGHTALYWYRQSLGQGLEFLIYFQGNSAPDKSGLPSDRFSAERTGGSVSTLTIQRTQQEDSAVYLCASRQDRAGGELFFGEGSRLTVL.

This sequence joins TRBV11-2 and TRBJ2-3; D remains unclear. CDR1 and CDR2 (germline): SGHAT, FQNNGV. The V and J ends lost 6 bases and 1 base respectively, with 11 bases between them. This CDR3 has 14 amino acids. Written as DNA, the CDR3 is TGTGCCAGCAGGACCTTCTGGGGCACAGATACGCAGTATTTT. Translating it yields CASRTFWGTDTQYF. The variable domain in full, completed from reference TRBV11-2 and TRBJ2-3, reads EAGVAQSPRYKIIEKRQSVAFWCNPISGHATLYWYQQILGQGPKLLIQFQNNGVVDDSQLPKDRFSAERLKGVDSTLKIQPAKLEDSAVYLCASRTFWGTDTQYFGPGTRLTVL.

The V and J genes are TRBV19 and TRBJ1-1; tentatively, D is TRBD1 (5 bases). This CDR3 comprises 17 residues. Trimming pared 5 bases from V and 5 bases from J, leaving 24 bases between. In germline, CDR1 is LNHDA, CDR2 SQIVND (reference sequence). As DNA, the CDR3 is TGTGCCAGTAGTCCGAAGCGGAGGGGAGGGGTCGGAACTGAAGCTTTCTTT. Its translation is CASSPKRRGGVGTEAFF. The whole variable domain, remainder taken from reference TRBV19 and TRBJ1-1, is DGGITQSPKYLFRKEGQNVTLSCEQNLNHDAMYWYRQDPGQGLRLIYYSQIVNDFQKGDIAEGYSVSREKKESFPLTVTSAQKNPTAFYLCASSPKRRGGVGTEAFFGQGTRLTVV.

V is TRBV5-1 and J is TRBJ2-7; 7 bases map to TRBD2. J gave up 5 bases and V 4 bases, and 18 bases lay outside the gene matches. The germline gives CDR1 SGHRS, CDR2 YFSETQ. The CDR3 length is 17 residues. CDR3 coding DNA: TGCGCCAGCAGCCAGCGGGGCCACGGAGGAGCGACAGACGAGCAGTACTTC. Its protein is CASSQRGHGGATDEQYF.

This chain connects TRBV14 to TRBJ2-1; the D is unclear. Germline V lookup: CDR1 SGHDN, CDR2 FVKESK. This CDR3 is 15 amino acids long. V lost 4 bases and J 7 bases, leaving 17 bases between the germline ends. The CDR3 reads CASSPRLGYVNEQFF. CDR3 nucleotides: TGTGCCAGCAGCCCAAGATTGGGCTATGTGAATGAGCAGTTCTTC.

The chain has TRBV18 and TRBJ2-7; D call uncertain. Germline V lookup: CDR1 KGHSH, CDR2 LQKENI. The CDR3 extends over 15 amino acids. Trimming removed 0 bases at V and 2 bases at J, with 11 bases between. The CDR3 nucleotides are TGTGCCAGCTCACCACCGGAGATCCCGCCCTACGAGCAGTACTTC. Residues: CASSPPEIPPYEQYF.

The chain has TRBV6-5 and TRBJ1-1; 9 bases line up with TRBD1. The CDR3 length is 12 residues. Germline-derived CDR1 and CDR2 are MNHEY and SVGAGI. The trim removed 5 bases at V and 10 bases at J, leaving 5 bases unmatched. CDR3 amino acids: CASSRTGEAAFF. CDR3 coding DNA: TGTGCCAGCAGTAGGACAGGGGAAGCAGCTTTCTTT.

The J gene is TRBJ2-7, the V gene TRBV27; maybe TRBD1 (6 bases). The CDR3 covers 13 residues. Per germline, CDR1 MNHEY and CDR2 SMNVEV (reference sequence). V lost 6 bases to trimming and J lost 0 bases, with 9 bases between them. CDR3 nucleotides: TGTGCCAGCAGACTGGACAGCTCCTACGAGCAGTACTTC. This encodes CASRLDSSYEQYF.

The table lists this clone with a few counts. The rearrangement joins TRBV19 to TRBJ2-7; 10 bases are shared with TRBD2. The CDR3 contains 15 residues. V was pared by 3 bases and J by 3 bases, with 5 bases of the junction left unmatched. Germline CDR1 and CDR2: LNHDA and SQIVND (reference sequence). The CDR3 region is CASSILLAGNYEQYF. For the CDR3, the DNA is TGTGCCAGTAGTATCCTACTAGCGGGGAACTACGAGCAGTACTTC.

The chain carries TRBV24-1 and TRBJ2-1; tentatively, D is TRBD1 or TRBD2 (5 bases each). The CDR3 has 15 amino acids. Germline assignment: CDR1 KGHDR and CDR2 SFDVKD. Trimming removed 5 bases from V and 0 bases from J, with 10 bases in between. The chain's CDR3 is CATSGGSFSYNEQFF. In DNA, the CDR3 is TGTGCCACCAGTGGGGGGAGTTTCTCCTACAATGAGCAGTTCTTC.

The rearrangement joins TRBV19 to TRBJ1-6; no firm D call. V lost 7 bases and J 7 bases, leaving 17 bases between the germline ends. The germline CDR1 and CDR2 sequences are LNHDA and SQIVND (reference sequence). CDR3 length: 15 amino acids. CDR3 sequence: CASIGRAGTNSPLHF. The CDR3 DNA sequence: TGTGCCAGTATCGGGCGGGCAGGAACCAATTCACCCCTCCACTTT.

The chain uses TRBV20-1 and TRBJ2-3, with 8 bases matching TRBD2. Trimming at V came to 3 bases and at J to 4 bases, leaving 12 bases not matched to a gene. The CDR3 runs to 16 residues. CDR1 is DFQATT and CDR2 is SNEGSKA in the germline V gene (reference sequence). The CDR3 region has the DNA TGCAGTGCTAGTGGGGCTAGCGGGCCCGGTTCAGATACGCAGTATTTT. Its translation: CSASGASGPGSDTQYF.

The chain uses TRBV7-9 and TRBJ2-1, with a weak D call TRBD1 (6 bases). This CDR3 has 14 residues. Per germline, CDR1 SEHNR and CDR2 FQNEAQ (reference sequence). Trimming pared 1 base from V and 5 bases from J, leaving 9 bases between. CDR3 loop: CASSLGDRHNEQFF. The CDR3 nucleotides read TGTGCCAGCAGCTTAGGTGACAGGCACAATGAGCAGTTCTTC.

A few counts support this clone. The CDR3 bases are TGCGCCAGCAGCCAAGGCTCCTACAGTCCCTACGAGCAGTACTTC. It encodes CASSQGSYSPYEQYF. J is TRBJ2-7 and V is TRBV4-3; D is undetermined. The CDR3 contains 15 residues. The germline V gene has CDR1 LGHNA and CDR2 YSLEER. Trimming took off 1 base at V and 2 bases at J, with 12 bases between the two ends.

This chain links TRBV5-5 with TRBJ1-2; 8 nucleotides line up with TRBD1. The germline V gene has CDR1 SGHKS and CDR2 YYEKEE (reference sequence). This CDR3 has 15 residues. J gave up 2 bases and V 1 base, and 4 bases lay outside the gene matches. The CDR3 coding sequence is TGTGCCAGCAGCTTGCAGACAGGGGTCAACTATGGCTACACCTTC. It encodes CASSLQTGVNYGYTF.

V usage is TRBV5-1 and J usage is TRBJ1-2; no firm D call. V was shortened by 5 bases and J by 2 bases, with 16 bases between the two germline ends. CDR3 length: 15 amino acids. CDR1 is SGHRS, CDR2 YFSETQ, per germline. CDR3 protein: CASSSADSRNYGYTF. The CDR3 DNA reads as TGCGCCAGCAGTTCGGCCGATTCTAGAAACTATGGCTACACCTTC. The entire variable domain, with the rest obtained from reference TRBV5-1 and TRBJ1-2, is as follows: KAGVTQTPRYLIKTRGQQVTLSCSPISGHRSVSWYQQTPGQGLQFLFEYFSETQRNKGNFPGRFSGRQFSNSRSEMNVSTLELGDSALYLCASSSADSRNYGYTFGSGTRLTVV.

The chain links TRBV10-3 to TRBJ1-3; D is ambiguous. This CDR3 spans 13 amino acids. Looked up from germline, CDR1 is ENHRY and CDR2 is SYGVKD. Trimming removed 4 bases at V and 1 base at J, with 5 bases between. CDR3 residues: CAISGQSGNTIYF. The CDR3 nucleotides read TGTGCCATCAGTGGGCAGTCTGGAAACACCATATATTTT.

This rearrangement joins TRBV24-1 to TRBJ1-4; 7 nucleotides line up with TRBD1. V was pared by 4 bases and J by 9 bases, with 7 bases of the junction left unmatched. CDR3 size: 14 residues. Germline V gene data show CDR1 as KGHDR and CDR2 as SFDVKD. CDR3 DNA: TGTGCCACCAGTGACCCAGGACAGGATAAAAAACTGTTTTTT. It specifies CATSDPGQDKKLFF.

The chain employs TRBV29-1 and TRBJ2-5, with D hard to call. The germline V gene has CDR1 SQVTM and CDR2 ANQGSEA. The CDR3 sequence is 12 residues long. V gave up 4 bases and J gave up 5 bases, with 11 bases separating them. DNA of the CDR3: TGCAGCGTTGGATTGGCCCCGGAGACCCAGTACTTC. This encodes CSVGLAPETQYF. Supplemented by reference TRBV29-1 and TRBJ2-5, the full variable domain reads SAVISQKPSRDICQRGTSLTIQCQVDSQVTMMFWYRQQPGQSLTLIATANQGSEATYESGFVIDKFPISRPNLTFSTLTVSNMSPEDSSIYLCSVGLAPETQYFGPGTRLLVL.